One TCR beta chain is described in this entry. This clone was detected once. Its antigen remains undetermined. Base quality data are lacking; no much larger clone is found one base away. V lost 8 bases and J lost 5 bases; the stretch between them is 9 bases long. The CDR3 holds 12 amino acids from the cysteine to the phenylalanine. Kept here is only the CDR3 DNA, which spans 36 bases and is read in frame from base 1. As encoded in the germline V gene, CDR1 is SNHLY while CDR2 is FYNNEI. The CDR3 regions of human TCRbeta chains were subjected to immunosequencing. The authors processed their data as follows. Repertoire TCRs were checked for matches against a reference library of SARS-CoV-2-specific TCRs that had been generated using the MIRA antigen-specificity platform. Breadth was defined as the fraction of unique TCRs that were SARS-CoV-2-associated, and depth was defined as the fraction of total T cells that were SARS-CoV-2-associated. Each spike-specific TCR was assigned to its reactive spike region and to a CD4 or CD8 class using the MIRA data. Log10-transformed breadth and depth values were compared by one-way ANOVA with Sidak's multiple comparisons tests. Not all clones reach the TCRdb copy of this immuneACCESS table, which keeps in-frame sequences only. Checked studies attribute under half of the gap to unresolved V genes and leave the rest unexplained. That table furnishes V, J and clone size, whereas the DNA furnished D and trimming. Counted in this sample were 130,000 or so clones; approximately 80% of them appeared once. The ten most abundant clones make up around a quarter of the sample.

This sample stems from a study of T cell responses to AZD1222 COVID-19 vaccine (dated by TCRdb to the early 2020s). Turning to the overall study: A total of roughly 240 trial participants underwent TCR sequencing, of whom nearly 210 received two doses of AZD1222 and 26 received two doses of the MenACWY control vaccine. Trial participants were enrolled by age into subgroups of 18-55, 56-69 and 70-plus years, and roughly 150, 30 and 60 TCR-sequenced participants, respectively, were included in these subgroups. Broad study findings and their caveats: After two AZD1222 doses, spike-specific TCR breadth and depth were significantly higher than at day 0 and than in MenACWY recipients. CD4 TCRs associated with the vaccine covered the entire spike protein, and the dominant responses were in regions 160-218 and 743-854. Conclusions about previously exposed vaccinees are limited because only five to seven AZD1222 recipients were SARS-CoV-2 seropositive at baseline. Because no day 14 peak-response samples were available, the repertoires could be characterized only after the peak T cell response. In the small 56-69-year group, the increase in depth fell short of significance, most likely because of low power. Epitopes outside the regions mutated in the B.1.351 and B.1.1.7 variants were reportedly recognized by nearly half of the unique spike-specific TCRs. Participants were mostly white British and included more females than males, and it was suggested by the authors that clonal diversity may have been underestimated.

Interpreted using the paper, the time point label stands for: about 28 days (+/-7) after the second vaccine dose. AZD1222 recipients with second doses at about 4 weeks or about 12 weeks were pooled, because spike-specific TCR depth and breadth did not differ between schedules. Vaccinee samples came from UK trials COV001 and COV002, including a single-blind randomized controlled phase 2/3 trial of AZD1222 (ChAdOx1 nCoV-19) in healthy adults. Trial participant PBMC samples were collected at day 0 and day 28 after the second dose for TCRbeta chain sequencing. This sequence was found in an adult who received the AZD1222 COVID-19 vaccine. This chain joins TRBV2 to TRBJ1-4, with no D gene named confidently. Sequenced material: peripheral blood, taken 28 days after the second AZD1222 dose. CDR3 region: CASVYRNEKLFF. The sequence in DNA is TGTGCCAGCGTGTATCGAAATGAAAAACTGTTTTTT.